This passage covers 31 T cell receptor beta chains from one sample sequenced in a study of CD8+CD57+ T cells in acquired aplastic anemia. Genomic DNA constituted the template upon which TCR beta VDJ and CDR3 profiling was performed. TCRdb re-derived calls from the reads in MiXCR, one entry per CDR3 protein. The sample has about 170,000 distinct CDR3 sequences; 35% to 55% are singletons. The sample was sorted CD4+, CD8+, or CD8+CD57+ T cells (not recorded which) from PBMCs. These receptors came from a human donor in good health.

The chain employs TRBV29-1 and TRBJ1-1, with 7 bases lining up with TRBD1. Germline lookup yields CDR1 SQVTM and CDR2 ANQGSEA. With V trimmed by 6 bases and J by 7 bases, 11 bases remained unmatched. The CDR3 runs to 13 residues. The CDR3 DNA sequence: TGCAGCGTGGGCCAGACAGGGATTAATGAAGCTTTCTTT. Its protein is CSVGQTGINEAFF. Together with reference TRBV29-1 and TRBJ1-1, the CDR3 gives the full variable domain: SAVISQKPSRDICQRGTSLTIQCQVDSQVTMMFWYRQQPGQSLTLIATANQGSEATYESGFVIDKFPISRPNLTFSTLTVSNMSPEDSSIYLCSVGQTGINEAFFGQGTRLTVV.

A note on this clonotype: A much larger clonotype is one base distant, so this may be a read error. V is TRBV6-5 and J is TRBJ2-3; no clear D gene. V lost 2 bases and J lost 8, with 8 bases in between. Germline CDR1 reads MNHEY; CDR2 reads SVGAGI. The CDR3 spans 12 residues. As DNA, the CDR3 is TGTGCCAGCAGTTACCCGTGCGCTACGCAGTATTTT. Its translation is CASSYPCATQYF.

V gene TRBV10-3 combines with J gene TRBJ2-2; TRBD1 agrees at 8 bases. The CDR3 loop spans 14 amino acids. The V and J ends lost 0 bases and 6 bases, in that order; junction bases with no gene match: 0. The germline gives CDR1 ENHRY, CDR2 SYGVKD. The CDR3 DNA reads as TGTGCCATCAGTGAGTCGACAGGGGCCGGGGAGCTGTTTTTT. It codes for CAISESTGAGELFF.

V gene TRBV10-3 combines with J gene TRBJ2-5; TRBD2 agrees at 9 bases. This CDR3 spans 15 amino acids. J gave up 1 base and V 6 bases, and 6 bases lay outside the gene matches. Per the germline V gene, CDR1 is ENHRY and CDR2 is SYGVKD. CDR3 sequence (DNA): TGTGCCATCAGGCCGACTAGCGGAGGCCAAGAGACCCAGTACTTC. Translated: CAIRPTSGGQETQYF.

This sequence joins TRBV10-3 and TRBJ1-3, with D unresolved. Germline CDR1 and CDR2: ENHRY and SYGVKD. This CDR3 region has 13 residues. V lost 3 bases and J 7 bases, leaving 10 bases between the germline ends. CDR3 region: CAISDPGGNTIYF. In nucleotides, the CDR3 is TGTGCCATCAGTGACCCCGGCGGGAACACCATATATTTT.

This clonotype was seen repeatedly, ten times or more. CDR3 in DNA: TGTGCCAGCAGCTTCTATTCCGGGACGGCTGAAGCTTTCTTT. Amino acids: CASSFYSGTAEAFF. The chain joins TRBV5-4 to TRBJ1-1, with a weak D call TRBD1 (5 bases). This CDR3 has 14 residues. The V gene's germline CDR1 is SGHNT and CDR2 YYREEE (reference sequence). V lost 2 bases and J lost 6, with 14 bases in between.

This clonotype was counted at least ten times. The chain recombines TRBV9 with TRBJ2-1; 10 bases agree with TRBD1. This CDR3 has 12 residues. Per germline, CDR1 SGDLS and CDR2 YYNGEE. The ends lost 3 bases at V and 13 bases at J; junction bases unmatched: 4. The CDR3 DNA is TGTGCCAGCAGCGGCGGGACAGGGGCCCAGTTCTTC. Amino acid sequence: CASSGGTGAQFF.

This clonotype was found many times. The V and J genes are TRBV2 and TRBJ1-2, with D perhaps matching TRBD1 (5 bases). Germline V gene lookup returns CDR1 SNHLY and CDR2 FYNNEI. The CDR3 contains 16 residues. CDR3 residues: CKAARGTGSSNYGYTF. The CDR3 DNA follows: TGTAAGGCCGCGCGTGGCACAGGAAGTTCGAACTATGGCTACACCTTC. The variable domain in full, with the rest retrieved from reference TRBV2 and TRBJ1-2, is EPEVTQTPSHQVTQMGQEVILRCVPISNHLYFYWYRQILGQKVEFLVSFYNNEISEKSEIFDDQFSVERPDGSNFTLKIRSTKLEDSAMYFCKAARGTGSSNYGYTFGSGTRLTVV.

The rearrangement uses TRBV20-1 and TRBJ2-1, with 8 bases fitting TRBD2. The CDR3 is 17 amino acids. Germline V CDR1 and CDR2: DFQATT, SNEGSKA (reference sequence). J was trimmed by 6 bases and V by 0 bases; bases with no gene match: 13. The CDR3, as DNA: TGCAGTGCTAGAGATGTTGCGGGAGGCCCAAATGGCAATGAGCAGTTCTTC. It translates to CSARDVAGGPNGNEQFF.

The V call is TRBV2, the J call TRBJ1-3, with a weak D call TRBD1 (6 bases). The CDR3 runs to 15 residues. Trimming took off 8 bases at V and 4 bases at J, with 18 bases between the two ends. Germline V gene data show CDR1 as SNHLY and CDR2 as FYNNEI. Here the CDR3 reads CASHLGRGKGNTIYF. In nucleotides, the CDR3 is TGTGCCAGCCACCTAGGCAGGGGAAAGGGAAACACCATATATTTT. Full variable domain (outside the CDR3, taken from reference TRBV2 and TRBJ1-3): EPEVTQTPSHQVTQMGQEVILRCVPISNHLYFYWYRQILGQKVEFLVSFYNNEISEKSEIFDDQFSVERPDGSNFTLKIRSTKLEDSAMYFCASHLGRGKGNTIYFGEGSWLTVV.

There are many counts of this clonotype. The chain is built from TRBV6-1 and TRBJ1-2, with no clear D. CDR3 length: 16 residues. Trimming removed 7 bases from V and 4 bases from J, with 22 bases in between. Germline assignment: CDR1 MNHNS and CDR2 SASEGT. CDR3 loop: CASTTIFATEGYGYTF. DNA for the CDR3: TGTGCCAGCACTACGATTTTTGCCACGGAGGGCTATGGCTACACCTTC.

V gene TRBV20-1 combines with J gene TRBJ1-5; TRBD1 matches 10 bases. CDR3 size: 15 residues. After removal of 0 bases from V and 6 bases from J, the junction contained 5 bases not matched to a gene. Per the germline V gene, CDR1 is DFQATT and CDR2 is SNEGSKA (reference sequence). In DNA, the CDR3 is TGCAGTGCTAGAGATCCGGGACAGGGGACTCAGCCCCAGCATTTT. Protein: CSARDPGQGTQPQHF.

This clonotype was seen ten or more times. This chain uses TRBV12-3 or TRBV12-4 with TRBJ1-4; TRBD1 aligns across 8 bases. The V and J ends lost 6 bases and 4 bases, in that order; junction bases with no gene match: 7. The CDR3 sequence is 15 residues long. The CDR3 bases are TGTGCCAGCAGCATTCGACAGGGGATTAATGAAAAACTGTTTTTT. Protein product: CASSIRQGINEKLFF.

This clonotype is a singleton in its sample. CDR3 amino acids: CASSYKRGGSGDTQYF. CDR3 DNA sequence: TGTGCCAGCAGTTACAAGCGGGGGGGATCAGGAGATACGCAGTATTTT. The rearrangement links TRBV6-5 to TRBJ2-3; 10 positions match TRBD2. The trim removed 2 bases at V and 5 bases at J, leaving 7 bases unmatched. The CDR3 is 16 residues long. The V gene's germline CDR1 is MNHEY and CDR2 SVGAGI.

V gene TRBV7-2 combines with J gene TRBJ2-7; 9 nucleotides line up with TRBD1. The V gene end was trimmed by 1 base and the J gene end by 3 bases; junction bases not matched to a gene: 4. The CDR3 covers 15 residues. The germline gives CDR1 SGHTA, CDR2 FQGNSA. The CDR3 loop reads CASSLVTGQGYEQYF. The CDR3 DNA reads as TGTGCCAGCAGCTTAGTCACGGGACAGGGCTACGAGCAGTACTTC.

The J gene is TRBJ1-5, the V gene TRBV2, with unresolved D. Germline V gene data show CDR1 as SNHLY and CDR2 as FYNNEI. Between the trimmed V and J ends, which lost 2 bases and 2 bases, there was a span of 7 bases. The CDR3 extends over 14 amino acids. The CDR3 bases are TGTGCCAGCAGTGAAATTTTTGGCAATCAGCCCCAGCATTTT. Protein: CASSEIFGNQPQHF.

Ten or more counts support this clonotype. The rearrangement joins TRBV19 to TRBJ1-5, with D tentatively TRBD1 (5 bases). CDR1 is LNHDA, CDR2 SQIVND, per germline (reference sequence). This CDR3 has 15 amino acids. The V gene lost 7 bases and the J gene lost 11 bases, with 24 bases spanning the gap. For the CDR3, the DNA is TGTGCCAGTACCCCTCGACCACCGCCCGGAGGGGCCCAGCATTTT. It is translated as CASTPRPPPGGAQHF.

V gene TRBV7-8 combines with J gene TRBJ1-4, with D perhaps TRBD1 (6 bases). V was trimmed by 4 bases and J by 8 bases, leaving 14 bases between them. The CDR3 has 14 residues. The germline CDR1 and CDR2 sequences are SGHVS and FQNEAQ. CDR3 DNA sequence: TGTGCCAGCAGCTCTTCAGGGGTAGGAGAAAAACTGTTTTTT. Residues: CASSSSGVGEKLFF.

About this clonotype: This may arise from a read error, as a much more abundant clone is one base away. DNA for the CDR3: TGTGCCAGCAGGCGGGACGGTATGAACACTGACGCTTTCTTT. It yields the protein CASRRDGMNTDAFF. The genes are TRBV6-1 and TRBJ1-1; D is perhaps TRBD1 (5 bases). The CDR3 contains 14 residues. Germline V gene data show CDR1 as MNHNS and CDR2 as SASEGT.

The V and J genes are TRBV10-3 and TRBJ1-1; D not certain. V gave up 10 bases and J gave up 0 bases, with 18 bases separating them. This CDR3 is 15 amino acids long. CDR1 ENHRY and CDR2 SYGVKD come from the germline V gene. The CDR3 DNA sequence: TGTGCCACCACGAGAGAGGGTTCCATGAACACTGAAGCTTTCTTT. Translating gives CATTREGSMNTEAFF.

The chain employs TRBV27 and TRBJ2-1, with 8 nucleotides matching TRBD1. The CDR3 is made up of 15 amino acids. CDR1 is MNHEY, CDR2 SMNVEV, per germline (reference sequence). Trimming took 6 bases from V and 0 from J; bases not matched to a gene: 4. Written as DNA, the CDR3 is TGTGCCAGCAGCCAAGACAGGGGCTCCTACAATGAGCAGTTCTTC. It translates to CASSQDRGSYNEQFF.

This clonotype was observed at least ten times. The rearrangement links TRBV5-6 to TRBJ2-7; the D gene is possibly TRBD1 (6 bases). Germline values: CDR1 SGHDT, CDR2 YYEEEE. With 5 bases removed from V and 5 bases from J, the gap between germline ends came to 14 bases. This CDR3 contains 13 residues. In DNA form, the CDR3 reads TGTGCCAGCAGTCGGATTGACAGGAACGAGCAGTACTTC. Translation gives CASSRIDRNEQYF.

The chain recombines TRBV24-1 with TRBJ2-7; TRBD1 aligns across 9 bases. The germline V gene encodes CDR1 KGHDR and CDR2 SFDVKD. V gave up 4 bases and J gave up 5 bases; unmatched junction bases: 8. The CDR3 consists of 15 residues. The CDR3 bases are TGTGCCACCAGTGACACCGGGACAGGGATCCACGAGCAGTACTTC. Amino acid sequence: CATSDTGTGIHEQYF.

This clonotype was seen a handful of times. In DNA form, the CDR3 reads TGTGCCAGCAGCCCCACGTACCAAGAGACCCAGTACTTC. This encodes CASSPTYQETQYF. The chain links TRBV2 to TRBJ2-5; D is ambiguous. CDR1 is SNHLY and CDR2 is FYNNEI in the germline V gene. There are 13 residues in the CDR3. The germline V and J ends were trimmed by 6 bases and 0 bases, with 8 bases remaining between them.

This clonotype has ten or more counts. As DNA, the CDR3 is TGCGCCAGCAGCTTGTACGAGACCCAGTACTTC. The encoded protein is CASSLYETQYF. V and J are TRBV5-1 and TRBJ2-5; D gene ambiguous. Trimming took off 1 base at V and 5 bases at J, with 3 bases between the two ends. Germline V gene data show CDR1 as SGHRS and CDR2 as YFSETQ. The CDR3 is made up of 11 amino acids.

The chain carries TRBV5-1 and TRBJ1-2, with TRBD1 as a possible D gene (5 bases). The germline V gene has CDR1 SGHRS and CDR2 YFSETQ. V was trimmed by 1 base and J by 8 bases, leaving 12 bases between them. The length of the CDR3 is 13 residues. CDR3 nucleotides: TGCGCCAGCAGCTTGTCGGGACCCCAAGGCTACACCTTC. As protein: CASSLSGPQGYTF. Together with reference TRBV5-1 and TRBJ1-2, the CDR3 gives the full variable domain: KAGVTQTPRYLIKTRGQQVTLSCSPISGHRSVSWYQQTPGQGLQFLFEYFSETQRNKGNFPGRFSGRQFSNSRSEMNVSTLELGDSALYLCASSLSGPQGYTFGSGTRLTVV.

The chain uses TRBV27 and TRBJ1-5; TRBD1 is a possible D gene (6 bases). Germline assignment: CDR1 MNHEY and CDR2 SMNVEV (reference sequence). Trimming took 0 bases from V and 2 from J, leaving 8 bases between them. The CDR3 totals 15 residues. The DNA for the CDR3 is TGTGCCAGCAGTTTATCTGGGGGCGGCAATCAGCCCCAGCATTTT. Encoded protein: CASSLSGGGNQPQHF.

This clonotype is a singleton in its sample. The V and J genes are TRBV2 and TRBJ1-6; no clear D gene. CDR3 length equals 15 residues. Germline V gene data show CDR1 as SNHLY and CDR2 as FYNNEI. V lost 6 bases to trimming and J lost 5 bases, with 14 bases between them. CDR3 loop: CASSQRVRNNSPLHF. The DNA for the CDR3 is TGTGCCAGCAGCCAAAGGGTCCGTAATAATTCACCCCTCCACTTT.

V usage is TRBV7-8 and J usage is TRBJ2-1, with 8 bases aligning to TRBD1. V lost 6 bases to trimming and J lost 9 bases; unmatched junction nucleotides: 1. CDR1 and CDR2 from the germline V gene are SGHVS and FQNEAQ. This CDR3 is 11 amino acids long. The CDR3: CASRTGAEQFF. The CDR3 nucleotides read TGTGCCAGCAGGACAGGGGCTGAGCAGTTCTTC.

This clonotype was observed at least ten times. V and J are TRBV5-5 and TRBJ1-5; TRBD1 aligns across 10 bases. The trim removed 4 bases at V and 7 bases at J, leaving 11 bases unmatched. The CDR3 has 16 amino acids. CDR1 SGHKS and CDR2 YYEKEE come from the germline V gene (reference sequence). The CDR3 nucleotides are TGTGCCAGCAGCATTACCGGGACAGGGGTACGGCAGCCCCAGCATTTT. Translating it yields CASSITGTGVRQPQHF.

This clonotype was recorded only once. This rearrangement joins TRBV2 to TRBJ2-4; tentatively, D is TRBD2 (6 bases). The CDR3 contains 15 residues. The germline V gene has CDR1 SNHLY and CDR2 FYNNEI. The V end lost 5 bases, the J end lost 6 bases, and 17 bases lay between the germline ends. CDR3 region: CASSPPFGTGNIQYF. CDR3 nucleotides: TGTGCCAGCAGTCCCCCCTTTGGGACTGGAAACATTCAGTACTTC.